The TCR beta chain under discussion was sequenced for a study of T cell responses to AZD1222 COVID-19 vaccine. General study findings and limits: Increased Spike-specific TCR breadth and depth were observed after two AZD1222 doses.

This CDR3 spans 16 amino acids. V was trimmed by 1 base and J by 0 bases, leaving 13 bases between them. The germline CDR1 and CDR2 sequences are SEHNR and FQNEAQ (reference sequence). Remarks on this clone: Its antigen is undetermined.

This table comes from immunoSEQ multiplex PCR, and its TCRdb copy is limited to in-frame clones, with some not included. The top ten clones hold more than 7.5% of a sample with over 100,000 clones, about 82% of them seen once. The chain couples TRBV7-9 to TRBJ2-7; TRBD1 is a possible D gene (6 bases). Sequences were derived from peripheral blood, sampled 28 days after the second dose of the MenACWY control vaccine. The clonotype originates from an adult who received the MenACWY meningococcal vaccine as a control. CDR3 sequence reads: CASSLVGTLSSYEQYF. CDR3 coding DNA: TGTGCCAGCAGCTTAGTTGGGACACTCAGCTCCTACGAGCAGTACTTC.